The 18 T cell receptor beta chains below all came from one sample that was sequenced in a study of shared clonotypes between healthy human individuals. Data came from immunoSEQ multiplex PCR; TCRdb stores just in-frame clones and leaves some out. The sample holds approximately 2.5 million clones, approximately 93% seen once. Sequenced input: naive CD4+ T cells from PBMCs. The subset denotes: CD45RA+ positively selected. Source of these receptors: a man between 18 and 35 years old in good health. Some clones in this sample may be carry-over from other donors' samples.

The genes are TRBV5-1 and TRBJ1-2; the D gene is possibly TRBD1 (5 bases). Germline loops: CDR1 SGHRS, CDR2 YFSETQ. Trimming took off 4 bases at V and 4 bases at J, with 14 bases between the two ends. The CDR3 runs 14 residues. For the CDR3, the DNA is TGCGCCAGCAGCGATAGGGGTTTGGGCTATGGCTACACCTTC. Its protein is CASSDRGLGYGYTF.

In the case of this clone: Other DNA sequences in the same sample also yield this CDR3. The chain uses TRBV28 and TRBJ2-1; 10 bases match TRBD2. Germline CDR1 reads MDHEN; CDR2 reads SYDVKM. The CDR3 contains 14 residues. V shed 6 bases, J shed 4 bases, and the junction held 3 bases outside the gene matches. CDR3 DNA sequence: TGTGCCAGCAGGTTAGCGGGAGGATACAATGAGCAGTTCTTC. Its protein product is CASRLAGGYNEQFF.

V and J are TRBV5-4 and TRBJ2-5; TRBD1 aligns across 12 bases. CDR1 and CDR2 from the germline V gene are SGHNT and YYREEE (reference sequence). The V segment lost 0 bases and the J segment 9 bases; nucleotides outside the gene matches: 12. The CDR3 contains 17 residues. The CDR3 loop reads CASSLEAQGTGGRAQYF. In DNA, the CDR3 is TGTGCCAGCAGCTTGGAGGCACAGGGGACAGGGGGCAGGGCCCAGTACTTC. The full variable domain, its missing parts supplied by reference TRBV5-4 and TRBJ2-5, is ETGVTQSPTHLIKTRGQQVTLRCSSQSGHNTVSWYQQALGQGPQFIFQYYREEENGRGNFPPRFSGLQFPNYSSELNVNALELDDSALYLCASSLEAQGTGGRAQYFGPGTRLLVL.

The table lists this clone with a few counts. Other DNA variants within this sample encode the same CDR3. In DNA form, the CDR3 reads TGCGCCAGCAGGCAGGGGGCTATGAACACTGAAGCTTTCTTT. Protein sequence: CASRQGAMNTEAFF. The chain couples TRBV5-1 to TRBJ1-1; TRBD1 aligns across 8 bases. Germline CDR1 reads SGHRS; CDR2 reads YFSETQ. CDR3 length: 14 amino acids. With 5 bases clipped from V and 0 bases from J, the junction kept 3 bases outside the gene matches.

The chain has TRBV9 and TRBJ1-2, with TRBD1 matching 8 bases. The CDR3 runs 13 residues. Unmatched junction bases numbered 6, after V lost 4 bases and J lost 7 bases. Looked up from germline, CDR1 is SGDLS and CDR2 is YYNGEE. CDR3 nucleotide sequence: TGTGCCAGCAGCCCGCGGACAGGGTTTGGCTACACCTTC. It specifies CASSPRTGFGYTF. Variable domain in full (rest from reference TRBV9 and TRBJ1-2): DSGVTQTPKHLITATGQRVTLRCSPRSGDLSVYWYQQSLDQGLQFLIQYYNGEERAKGNILERFSAQQFPDLHSELNLSSLELGDSALYFCASSPRTGFGYTFGSGTRLTVV.

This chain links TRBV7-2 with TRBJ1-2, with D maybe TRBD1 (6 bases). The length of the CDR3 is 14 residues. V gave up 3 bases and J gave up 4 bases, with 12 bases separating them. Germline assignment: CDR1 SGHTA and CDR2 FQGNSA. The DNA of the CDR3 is TGTGCCAGCAGCTTGAAGCAGGGGCGCTATGGCTACACCTTC. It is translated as CASSLKQGRYGYTF.

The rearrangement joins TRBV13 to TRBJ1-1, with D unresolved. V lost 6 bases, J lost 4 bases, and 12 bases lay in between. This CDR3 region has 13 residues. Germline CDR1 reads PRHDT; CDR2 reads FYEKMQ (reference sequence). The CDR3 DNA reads TGTGCCAGCAGAGCACAAATAACCACTGAAGCTTTCTTT. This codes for CASRAQITTEAFF. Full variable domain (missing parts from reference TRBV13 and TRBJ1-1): AAGVIQSPRHLIKEKRETATLKCYPIPRHDTVYWYQQGPGQDPQFLISFYEKMQSDKGSIPDRFSAQQFSDYHSELNMSSLELGDSALYFCASRAQITTEAFFGQGTRLTVV.

CDR3 sequence: CASSTTGRAFF. The DNA of the CDR3 is TGCGCCAGCAGCACGACAGGGAGAGCTTTCTTT. The V and J genes are TRBV4-3 and TRBJ1-1; 7 nucleotides align to TRBD1. V trimming: 5 bases; J trimming: 10 bases; junction bases outside the gene matches: 4. Germline V gene sequence: CDR1 LGHNA, CDR2 YSLEER. The CDR3 is 11 residues long.

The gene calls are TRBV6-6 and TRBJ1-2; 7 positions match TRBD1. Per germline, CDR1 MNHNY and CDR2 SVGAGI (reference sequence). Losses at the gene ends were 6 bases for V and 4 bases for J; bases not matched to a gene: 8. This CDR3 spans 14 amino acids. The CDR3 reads CASSQTGTVYGYTF. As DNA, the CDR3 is TGTGCCAGCAGCCAAACCGGGACAGTCTATGGCTACACCTTC.

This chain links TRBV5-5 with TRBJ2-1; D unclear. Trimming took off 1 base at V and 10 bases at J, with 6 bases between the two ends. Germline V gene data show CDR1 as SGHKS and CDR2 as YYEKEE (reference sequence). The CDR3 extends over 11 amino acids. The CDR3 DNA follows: TGTGCCAGCAGCTTGCATGGGGAGCAGTTCTTC. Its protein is CASSLHGEQFF.

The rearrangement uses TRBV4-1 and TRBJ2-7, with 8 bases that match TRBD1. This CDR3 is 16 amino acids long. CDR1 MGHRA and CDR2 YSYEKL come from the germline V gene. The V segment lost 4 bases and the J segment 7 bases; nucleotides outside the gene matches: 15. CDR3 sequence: CASSLGTGRGNGEQYF. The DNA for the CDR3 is TGCGCCAGCAGCCTCGGGACAGGCCGAGGGAATGGAGAGCAGTACTTC.

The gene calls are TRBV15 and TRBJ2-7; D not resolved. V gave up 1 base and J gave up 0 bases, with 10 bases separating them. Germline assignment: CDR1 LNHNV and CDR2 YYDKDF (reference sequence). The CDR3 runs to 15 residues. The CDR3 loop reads CATSRGHSTSYEQYF. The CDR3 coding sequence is TGTGCCACCAGCAGAGGACACTCGACCTCCTACGAGCAGTACTTC.

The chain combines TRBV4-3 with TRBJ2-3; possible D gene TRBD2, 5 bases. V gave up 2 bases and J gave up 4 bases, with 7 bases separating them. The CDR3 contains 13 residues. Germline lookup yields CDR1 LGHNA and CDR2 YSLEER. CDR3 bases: TGCGCCAGCAGCCAATCGGAGGCAGATACGCAGTATTTT. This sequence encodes CASSQSEADTQYF.

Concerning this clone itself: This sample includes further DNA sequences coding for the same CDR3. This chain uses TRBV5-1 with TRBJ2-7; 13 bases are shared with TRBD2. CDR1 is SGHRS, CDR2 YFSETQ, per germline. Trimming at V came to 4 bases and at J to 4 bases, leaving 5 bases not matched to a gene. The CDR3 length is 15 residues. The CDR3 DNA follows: TGCGCCAGCAGCCTTGGACTAGCGGGAGCTTACGAGCAGTACTTC. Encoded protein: CASSLGLAGAYEQYF. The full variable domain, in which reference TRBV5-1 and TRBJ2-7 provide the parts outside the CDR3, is KAGVTQTPRYLIKTRGQQVTLSCSPISGHRSVSWYQQTPGQGLQFLFEYFSETQRNKGNFPGRFSGRQFSNSRSEMNVSTLELGDSALYLCASSLGLAGAYEQYFGPGTRLTVT.

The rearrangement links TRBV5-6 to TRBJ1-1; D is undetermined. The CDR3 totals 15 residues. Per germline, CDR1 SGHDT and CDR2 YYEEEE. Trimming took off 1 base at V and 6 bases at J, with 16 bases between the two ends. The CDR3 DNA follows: TGTGCCAGCAGCTTGTTCGAGGGCGCCGACTCTGAAGCTTTCTTT. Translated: CASSLFEGADSEAFF.

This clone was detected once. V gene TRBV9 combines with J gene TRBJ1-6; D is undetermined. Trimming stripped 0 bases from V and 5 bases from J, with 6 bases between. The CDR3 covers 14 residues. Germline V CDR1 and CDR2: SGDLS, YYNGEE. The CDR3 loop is CASSVGGNNSPLHF. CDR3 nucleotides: TGTGCCAGCAGCGTAGGGGGTAATAATTCACCCCTCCACTTT.

The CDR3 spells CASSHHRTGDSYEQYF. CDR3 in DNA: TGTGCCAGCAGCCATCACCGGACAGGGGACTCCTACGAGCAGTACTTC. This chain connects TRBV11-2 to TRBJ2-7; 9 nucleotides line up with TRBD1. CDR3 size: 16 residues. The V gene end was trimmed by 5 bases and the J gene end by 0 bases; junction bases not matched to a gene: 8. Per germline, CDR1 SGHAT and CDR2 FQNNGV. The whole variable domain, remainder taken from reference TRBV11-2 and TRBJ2-7, is EAGVAQSPRYKIIEKRQSVAFWCNPISGHATLYWYQQILGQGPKLLIQFQNNGVVDDSQLPKDRFSAERLKGVDSTLKIQPAKLEDSAVYLCASSHHRTGDSYEQYFGPGTRLTVT.

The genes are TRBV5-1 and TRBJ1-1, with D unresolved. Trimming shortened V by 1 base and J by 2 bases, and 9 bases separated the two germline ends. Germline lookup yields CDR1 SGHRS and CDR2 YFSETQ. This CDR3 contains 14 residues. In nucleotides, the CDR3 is TGCGCCAGCAGCTTGAATCCGACAAACACTGAAGCTTTCTTT. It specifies CASSLNPTNTEAFF.